A single sample gave rise to the 9 T cell receptor beta chains below, sequenced in a study of regulatory T cells in long-lasting Graves disease. Time point meaning: persistent/refractory GD, antithyroid drugs over 5 years with positive TRAb. Scientists built the TCR library using RNA that was extracted from PBMCs. Construction of the TCR beta libraries employed iRepertoire HTBI primers in conjunction with Arm-PCR of CDR3 regions. Using its own MiXCR run on the multiplex PCR reads, TCRdb lists one record per CDR3 protein. Found here are a few hundred thousand distinct CDR3 sequences, roughly 24% of them singletons; the top ten hold around 30%. The sample in question was peripheral blood mononuclear cells (PBMCs), obtained when the disease was refractory, from a patient treated with antithyroid drugs. The origin of the receptors is a woman in her forties with Graves disease.

This clonotype was detected a few times. This sequence joins TRBV20-1 and TRBJ1-1; 12 bases are a match to TRBD1. The ends lost 3 bases at V and 10 bases at J; junction bases unmatched: 12. The CDR3 sequence is 15 residues long. Germline CDR1 reads DFQATT; CDR2 reads SNEGSKA (reference sequence). CDR3 residues: CSASVSGQGALRAFF. The CDR3 nucleotides are TGCAGTGCTAGTGTCTCGGGACAGGGGGCTTTGAGAGCTTTCTTT.

This clonotype was picked up a small number of times. The V gene is TRBV12-3 or TRBV12-4, the J gene TRBJ2-5; D could derive from TRBD1 or TRBD2 (6 bases each). This CDR3 spans 13 amino acids. V was pared by 6 bases and J by 5 bases, with 13 bases between. In nucleotides, the CDR3 is TGTGCCAGCAGCGGGGGCGGTCCGGAGACCCAGTACTTC. As protein: CASSGGGPETQYF.

The chain uses TRBV6-5 and TRBJ1-1; D is ambiguous. The CDR3 extends over 14 amino acids. Trimming removed 2 bases from V and 3 bases from J, with 10 bases in between. CDR1 MNHEY and CDR2 SVGAGI come from the germline V gene. The CDR3 sequence: CASSYGRRDTEAFF. The CDR3 nucleotides are TGTGCCAGCAGTTACGGAAGAAGGGACACTGAAGCTTTCTTT.

V is TRBV4-2 and J is TRBJ2-7; D gene unclear. The V gene's germline CDR1 is LGHNA and CDR2 YNFKEQ. This CDR3 has 16 residues. Trimming pared 0 bases from V and 0 bases from J, leaving 12 bases between. CDR3 DNA sequence: TGTGCCAGCAGCCAAGATCGGATAGGGCACTCCTACGAGCAGTACTTC. Its translation is CASSQDRIGHSYEQYF.

This clonotype was seen repeatedly, ten times or more. The chain carries TRBV11-2 and TRBJ2-5, with 8 bases matching TRBD2. Germline-derived CDR1 and CDR2 are SGHAT and FQNNGV. The length of the CDR3 is 17 residues. V shed 4 bases and J 4 bases; nucleotides not matched to a gene: 14. The CDR3 nucleotides are TGTGCCAGCAGCTCTACCTCCGGACTAGCAGACGGAGAGACCCAGTACTTC. Protein product: CASSSTSGLADGETQYF. Full variable domain (rest looked up from reference TRBV11-2 and TRBJ2-5): EAGVAQSPRYKIIEKRQSVAFWCNPISGHATLYWYQQILGQGPKLLIQFQNNGVVDDSQLPKDRFSAERLKGVDSTLKIQPAKLEDSAVYLCASSSTSGLADGETQYFGPGTRLLVL.

This clonotype showed up many times. This sequence joins TRBV6-2 or TRBV6-3 and TRBJ1-5; D gene unclear. Germline lookup yields CDR1 MNHEY and CDR2 SVGEGT. The CDR3 runs 20 residues. Trimming took off 4 bases at V and 3 bases at J, with 28 bases between the two ends. CDR3 sequence: CASSSIPPLRRTSFNQPQHF. CDR3 DNA: TGTGCCAGCAGTTCCATCCCCCCACTTCGACGGACCAGTTTCAATCAGCCCCAGCATTTT.

This clonotype has ten or more counts. The chain uses TRBV28 and TRBJ2-3; TRBD2 might be the D (6 bases). CDR1 is MDHEN and CDR2 is SYDVKM in the germline V gene. This CDR3 is 16 amino acids long. Trimming left V 4 bases short and J 0 bases short, with 14 bases between. CDR3: CASSSLGGRSTDTQYF. CDR3 DNA: TGTGCCAGCAGTTCCCTTGGGGGGAGGAGCACAGATACGCAGTATTTT.

The rearrangement joins TRBV11-2 to TRBJ1-5, with 7 bases that match TRBD1. Germline V gene sequence: CDR1 SGHAT, CDR2 FQNNGV. The V gene end was trimmed by 5 bases and the J gene end by 7 bases; junction bases not matched to a gene: 14. CDR3 size: 16 residues. The DNA for the CDR3 is TGTGCCAGCAGCCCACTGAAAGGGGGCGCGGGACAGCCCCAGCATTTT. Encoded protein: CASSPLKGGAGQPQHF.

This clonotype was observed a handful of times. The chain links TRBV19 to TRBJ2-7, with 10 bases fitting TRBD2. With 3 bases clipped from V and 3 bases from J, the junction kept 5 bases outside the gene matches. There are 15 residues in the CDR3. CDR1 is LNHDA and CDR2 is SQIVND in the germline V gene (reference sequence). CDR3 nucleotides: TGTGCCAGTAGTATCAGCGCTAGCGGGAGCTACGAGCAGTACTTC. It is translated as CASSISASGSYEQYF.